Below, one T cell receptor beta chain is given with its context. Its antigen is as yet unknown. Profiling relied on immunoSEQ multiplex PCR, and the TCRdb table lists in-frame clones only, not all of them. The sample records about 45,000 clones, about two thirds being singletons. The data originate from a study of radiotherapy plus CTLA-4 blockade in lung cancer. As for the study in general: An objective response was seen in about 17% of patients, and disease control in just over 30%.

The CDR3 runs to 18 residues. CDR1 and CDR2 from the germline V gene are SGHRS and YFSETQ. With 3 bases removed from V and 0 bases from J, the gap between germline ends came to 19 bases. The study's findings and limits: Reports identified early blood T cell clone dynamics, with interferon-beta, as the best response predictor. In blood, after radiotherapy plus ipilimumab, tumor-derived TCR clones expanded.

The clonotype originates from a human donor with non-small cell lung cancer who had a partial response to radiotherapy plus ipilimumab. The chain recombines TRBV5-1 with TRBJ2-1; D possibly corresponds to TRBD2 (5 bases). The sample was peripheral blood, taken from a patient treated with radiotherapy plus ipilimumab. CDR3 amino acids: CASSSRSSASSSYNEQFF. CDR3 DNA sequence: TGCGCCAGCAGCTCCCGGAGTAGCGCCTCGAGCTCCTACAATGAGCAGTTCTTC.